The 5 T cell receptor beta chains in this list originate from one sample, sequenced in a study of blood T cell repertoires in COVID-19. The method was immunoSEQ multiplex PCR; TCRdb's version includes in-frame clones alone and lacks a portion of them. Among about 140,000 clones listed, about 86% were seen once. Sequenced sample: peripheral blood. These receptors originate from a woman aged 35 to 49 with acute or convalescent COVID-19.

As concerns this clone: The junction and the germline gene differ at one end; a read error may be behind it. The chain has TRBV5-4 and TRBJ2-7; 9 bases align to TRBD1. Germline CDR1 and CDR2: SGHNT and YYREEE (reference sequence). CDR3 length: 17 amino acids. The CDR3 DNA follows: TGTGCCAGCAGCATACAGGGGGCTCCCCGTTACTCCCACGAGCAGTACTTC. It is translated as CASSIQGAPRYSHEQYF.

The chain joins TRBV3-1 (or the pseudogene TRBV3-2) to TRBJ1-2; D is undetermined. CDR1 and CDR2 from the germline V gene are LGHDT and YNNKEL (reference sequence). The CDR3 consists of 15 residues. Trimming removed 0 bases at V and 2 bases at J, with 10 bases between. The CDR3 DNA sequence: TGTGCCAGCAGCCAAGATAACACCCAAAACTATGGCTACACCTTC. It encodes CASSQDNTQNYGYTF.

This clone was counted a few times. The chain uses TRBV28 and TRBJ1-2; 12 nucleotides align to TRBD1. V trimming: 3 bases; J trimming: 5 bases; junction bases outside the gene matches: 13. Germline V CDR1 and CDR2: MDHEN, SYDVKM. The length of the CDR3 is 18 residues. This chain's CDR3 is CASSFGLSGTGGMYGYTF. The CDR3 DNA sequence: TGTGCCAGCAGTTTCGGTTTATCCGGGACAGGGGGCATGTATGGCTACACCTTC.

This chain links TRBV5-4 with TRBJ1-1, with D possibly being TRBD1 (5 bases). The germline V and J ends were trimmed by 4 bases and 8 bases, with 27 bases remaining between them. This CDR3 spans 17 amino acids. The germline V gene has CDR1 SGHNT and CDR2 YYREEE (reference sequence). The CDR3 DNA reads as TGTGCCAGCAGCAACCTTTTGGGGGGGGTGAGGGTTATAGAAGCTTTCTTT. It specifies CASSNLLGGVRVIEAFF.

The chain links TRBV10-3 to TRBJ2-7, with D possibly TRBD1 on 5 matching bases. Germline CDR1 reads ENHRY; CDR2 reads SYGVKD. The germline V and J ends were trimmed by 2 bases and 2 bases, with 13 bases remaining between them. The CDR3 totals 15 residues. This chain's CDR3 is CAISEGGSGPYEQYF. The CDR3 nucleotides read TGTGCCATCAGTGAGGGTGGGTCAGGGCCCTACGAGCAGTACTTC.